This T cell receptor beta chain was sequenced for a study of control samples from healthy donors and cancer patients. This clone occurred a few times. This CDR3 has 15 amino acids. The V end was cut by 6 bases, the J end by 0 bases, with 12 bases between. Germline V gene sequence: CDR1 MNHEY, CDR2 SMNVEV (reference sequence). Using immunoSEQ multiplex PCR, the repertoire was profiled, and TCRdb retains in-frame clones only, with some absent. This repertoire shows tens of thousands of clones, about nine tenths found once; its top ten account for 9.5%. The TCR originated in a woman aged 50 to 60 with colorectal cancer. The rearrangement joins TRBV27 to TRBJ1-3; D might be TRBD1 (5 bases). The specimen sequenced was PBMCs. CDR3 in DNA: TGTGCCAGCAGCCCAGGGTATAGCTCTGGAAACACCATATATTTT. This sequence encodes CASSPGYSSGNTIYF.